These 9 T cell receptor beta chains share one sample of origin, sequenced in a study of cytomegalovirus exposure and HLA in healthy donors. PCR amplification relied on 60 Vbeta primers (plus 13 Jbeta primers). Assay: immunoSEQ multiplex PCR; the TCRdb copy retains only in-frame clones and omits some. The sample has under 150,000 clones; 81% are singletons. Source material: PBMCs. All receptors come from a man aged 18 to 30 in good health and CMV-seronegative.

V is TRBV11-2 and J is TRBJ1-2; D possibly corresponds to TRBD1 (5 bases). The CDR3 runs to 13 residues. With 1 base removed from V and 6 bases from J, the gap between germline ends came to 9 bases. CDR1 and CDR2 (germline): SGHAT, FQNNGV. The CDR3 region is CASSLVQGHGYTF. CDR3 DNA: TGTGCCAGCAGCTTAGTTCAGGGCCATGGCTACACCTTC.

The chain carries TRBV5-1 and TRBJ1-1; TRBD1 agrees at 10 bases. The junction had 5 bases not matched to a gene; V was cut back by 3 bases and J by 3 bases. In germline, CDR1 is SGHRS, CDR2 YFSETQ. This CDR3 is 15 amino acids long. The CDR3 sequence is CASSSTGTGDTEAFF. DNA for the CDR3: TGCGCCAGCAGCTCAACCGGGACAGGGGACACTGAAGCTTTCTTT.

V usage is TRBV25-1 and J usage is TRBJ2-7, with TRBD1 identical over 8 bases. This CDR3 comprises 16 residues. The V and J ends lost 4 bases and 4 bases, in that order; junction bases with no gene match: 12. Per germline, CDR1 MGHDK and CDR2 SYGVNS. The CDR3 spells CASSGIGQGPFYEQYF. CDR3 nucleotides: TGTGCCAGCAGTGGCATAGGACAGGGACCATTTTACGAGCAGTACTTC.

The chain has TRBV29-1 and TRBJ2-5; 9 bases align to TRBD2. The CDR3 is made up of 14 amino acids. V lost 4 bases and J lost 5; bases outside the gene matches: 8. Germline CDR1 SQVTM, CDR2 ANQGSEA. The chain's CDR3 is CSVARGGGGETQYF. The CDR3, as DNA: TGCAGCGTTGCACGCGGGGGGGGTGGGGAGACCCAGTACTTC. Supplemented by reference TRBV29-1 and TRBJ2-5, the full variable domain reads SAVISQKPSRDICQRGTSLTIQCQVDSQVTMMFWYRQQPGQSLTLIATANQGSEATYESGFVIDKFPISRPNLTFSTLTVSNMSPEDSSIYLCSVARGGGGETQYFGPGTRLLVL.

V usage is TRBV11-2 and J usage is TRBJ1-5; a possible D gene is TRBD1 (5 bases). V lost 2 bases and J lost 7, with 9 bases in between. Germline V gives CDR1 SGHAT, CDR2 FQNNGV. The CDR3 has 13 amino acids. The CDR3 sequence: CASSLNQGQPQHF. In DNA form, the CDR3 reads TGTGCCAGCAGCTTAAATCAGGGACAGCCCCAGCATTTT.

This rearrangement joins TRBV10-3 to TRBJ2-5; 11 bases are a match to TRBD1. Germline CDR1 is ENHRY and CDR2 is SYGVKD. This CDR3 has 16 amino acids. The trim removed 6 bases at V and 3 bases at J, leaving 9 bases unmatched. The chain's CDR3 is CAIRASPGQGEETQYF. The CDR3 region has the DNA TGTGCCATCAGAGCATCCCCGGGACAGGGGGAAGAGACCCAGTACTTC.

The chain has TRBV19 and TRBJ2-4, with a possible D match to TRBD1 (6 bases). V gave up 6 bases and J gave up 7 bases, with 16 bases separating them. Germline V CDR1 and CDR2: LNHDA, SQIVND (reference sequence). This CDR3 is built from 14 residues. The CDR3 here is CASRMDSANNIQYF. CDR3 nucleotides: TGTGCCAGTAGGATGGACAGCGCTAATAACATTCAGTACTTC.

On this clone: One end of the junction does not line up with germline, which may come from a read error. The rearrangement uses TRBV20-1 and TRBJ1-4, with D unresolved. This CDR3 has 11 amino acids. Germline V gene sequence: CDR1 DFQATT, CDR2 SNEGSKA (reference sequence). The CDR3 DNA is TGCAGCGCTAGCGTGCGAGAAAAACTGTTTTTT. Its translation: CSASVREKLFF.

The J gene is TRBJ2-1, the V gene TRBV7-8; no firm D call. V shed 3 bases and J shed 0 bases, with 9 bases lying between them. The CDR3 has 15 amino acids. Germline V lookup: CDR1 SGHVS, CDR2 FQNEAQ. The CDR3 here is CASSLGESSYNEQFF. Written as DNA, the CDR3 is TGTGCCAGCAGCTTGGGCGAGAGCTCCTACAATGAGCAGTTCTTC.